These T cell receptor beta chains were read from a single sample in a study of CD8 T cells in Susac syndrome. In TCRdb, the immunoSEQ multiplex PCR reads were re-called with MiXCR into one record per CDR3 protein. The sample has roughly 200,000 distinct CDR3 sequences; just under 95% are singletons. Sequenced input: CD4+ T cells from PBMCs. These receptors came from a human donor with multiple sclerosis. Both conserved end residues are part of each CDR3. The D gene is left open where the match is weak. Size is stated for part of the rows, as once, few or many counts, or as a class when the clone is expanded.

CDR3aa: CAWSVGTDTQYF; CDR3nt: TGTGCCTGGAGTGTAGGCACAGATACGCAGTATTTT; abundance: -; v_gene: TRBV30; d_gene: -; j_gene: TRBJ2-3
CDR3aa: CASSVATRSTDTQYF; CDR3nt: TGTGCCAGCAGCGTAGCTACTCGGAGCACAGATACGCAGTATTTT; abundance: -; v_gene: TRBV9; d_gene: -; j_gene: TRBJ2-3
CDR3aa: CASSLPVGSGANVLTF; CDR3nt: TGTGCCAGCAGCTTACCCGTTGGCTCTGGGGCCAACGTCCTGACTTTC; abundance: once; v_gene: TRBV7-2; d_gene: -; j_gene: TRBJ2-6
CDR3aa: CASSSTLLRATTNYGYTF; CDR3nt: TGTGCCAGCAGTTCAACGTTGCTTAGAGCGACGACTAACTATGGCTACACCTTC; abundance: -; v_gene: TRBV12-3/TRBV12-4; d_gene: -; j_gene: TRBJ1-2
CDR3aa: CASSAAGGLDEQFF; CDR3nt: TGTGCCAGCAGCGCCGCGGGGGGCCTGGATGAGCAGTTCTTC; abundance: -; v_gene: TRBV7-3; d_gene: TRBD2; j_gene: TRBJ2-1
CDR3aa: CSAGRQRNQPQHF; CDR3nt: TGCAGTGCAGGGAGACAGCGCAATCAGCCCCAGCATTTT; abundance: -; v_gene: TRBV20-1; d_gene: -; j_gene: TRBJ1-5
CDR3aa: CASRSSPGTAYEQYF; CDR3nt: TGCGCCAGCAGGTCGAGCCCCGGGACAGCCTACGAGCAGTACTTC; abundance: -; v_gene: TRBV5-1; d_gene: TRBD1; j_gene: TRBJ2-7
CDR3aa: CASSVGSERGYEQYF; CDR3nt: TGTGCCAGCAGCGTAGGATCCGAGCGGGGCTACGAGCAGTACTTC; abundance: -; v_gene: TRBV9; d_gene: TRBD2; j_gene: TRBJ2-7
CDR3aa: CASSPTAHYGYTF; CDR3nt: TGTGCCAGCAGCCCAACAGCGCACTATGGCTACACCTTC; abundance: -; v_gene: TRBV3-1; d_gene: -; j_gene: TRBJ1-2
CDR3aa: CASSKGATDTQYF; CDR3nt: TGTGCCAGCAGCAAAGGGGCCACAGATACGCAGTATTTT; abundance: -; v_gene: TRBV21-1; d_gene: -; j_gene: TRBJ2-3
CDR3aa: CSADPGTEAFF; CDR3nt: TGCAGCGCCGACCCAGGAACTGAAGCTTTCTTT; abundance: -; v_gene: TRBV29-1; d_gene: -; j_gene: TRBJ1-1
CDR3aa: CSASSTQGAGETQYF; CDR3nt: TGCAGTGCCTCCTCCACACAGGGGGCCGGAGAGACCCAGTACTTC; abundance: -; v_gene: TRBV20-1; d_gene: TRBD1; j_gene: TRBJ2-5
CDR3aa: CSASLETQYF; CDR3nt: TGCAGTGCTAGTTTAGAGACCCAGTACTTC; abundance: -; v_gene: TRBV20-1; d_gene: -; j_gene: TRBJ2-5
CDR3aa: CSVANRGGQPQHF; CDR3nt: TGCAGCGTTGCGAACAGGGGGGGTCAGCCCCAGCATTTT; abundance: -; v_gene: TRBV29-1; d_gene: TRBD1; j_gene: TRBJ1-5
CDR3aa: CASSISNSPLHF; CDR3nt: TGTGCCAGTAGTATCAGCAATTCACCCCTCCACTTT; abundance: -; v_gene: TRBV19; d_gene: -; j_gene: TRBJ1-6
CDR3aa: CASSQAGTKYGYTF; CDR3nt: TGTGCCAGCAGCCAGGCCGGGACCAAATATGGCTACACCTTC; abundance: -; v_gene: TRBV3-1; d_gene: -; j_gene: TRBJ1-2
CDR3aa: CASSVGVGSTDTQYF; CDR3nt: TGTGCCAGCAGCGTAGGAGTTGGGAGCACAGATACGCAGTATTTT; abundance: -; v_gene: TRBV9; d_gene: -; j_gene: TRBJ2-3
CDR3aa: CASSQATGLGKNIQYF; CDR3nt: TGCGCCAGCAGCCAAGCTACAGGGTTAGGCAAAAACATTCAGTACTTC; abundance: -; v_gene: TRBV4-1; d_gene: -; j_gene: TRBJ2-4
CDR3aa: CSVRKGTEAFF; CDR3nt: TGCAGCGTTCGAAAGGGAACCGAAGCTTTCTTT; abundance: -; v_gene: TRBV29-1; d_gene: -; j_gene: TRBJ1-1
CDR3aa: CASSINREETQYF; CDR3nt: TGTGCCAGTAGTATAAATCGGGAAGAGACCCAGTACTTC; abundance: -; v_gene: TRBV19; d_gene: -; j_gene: TRBJ2-5
CDR3aa: CSVLTGNTEAFF; CDR3nt: TGCAGCGTATTGACAGGGAACACTGAAGCTTTCTTT; abundance: -; v_gene: TRBV29-1; d_gene: -; j_gene: TRBJ1-1
CDR3aa: CASTRARDPYEQYF; CDR3nt: TGTGCCAGCACCAGAGCTCGGGACCCCTACGAGCAGTACTTC; abundance: once; v_gene: TRBV7-9; d_gene: -; j_gene: TRBJ2-7
CDR3aa: CSAQRGIGNQPQHF; CDR3nt: TGCAGTGCTCAGAGAGGGATTGGCAATCAGCCCCAGCATTTT; abundance: -; v_gene: TRBV20-1; d_gene: -; j_gene: TRBJ1-5
CDR3aa: CSASQPGDGNTEAFF; CDR3nt: TGCAGTGCTTCCCAGCCGGGAGATGGGAACACTGAAGCTTTCTTT; abundance: -; v_gene: TRBV20-1; d_gene: -; j_gene: TRBJ1-1
CDR3aa: CASSPSGAEQYF; CDR3nt: TGTGCCAGCTCACCGTCCGGGGCCGAGCAGTACTTC; abundance: -; v_gene: TRBV18; d_gene: -; j_gene: TRBJ2-7
CDR3aa: CASSSPGTGNYGYTF; CDR3nt: TGTGCCAGCAGCTCTCCGGGGACAGGGAACTATGGCTACACCTTC; abundance: once; v_gene: TRBV12-3/TRBV12-4; d_gene: TRBD1; j_gene: TRBJ1-2
CDR3aa: CASSLRGSNQPQHF; CDR3nt: TGTGCCAGCAGCTTAAGGGGCAGCAATCAGCCCCAGCATTTT; abundance: -; v_gene: TRBV7-3; d_gene: -; j_gene: TRBJ1-5
CDR3aa: CSAGGTWGQPQHF; CDR3nt: TGCAGTGCTGGCGGCACCTGGGGGCAGCCCCAGCATTTT; abundance: -; v_gene: TRBV20-1; d_gene: -; j_gene: TRBJ1-5
CDR3aa: CASSPVRGAGGELFF; CDR3nt: TGTGCCAGCAGCCCCGTCAGGGGGGCCGGCGGGGAGCTGTTTTTT; abundance: -; v_gene: TRBV3-1; d_gene: -; j_gene: TRBJ2-2
CDR3aa: CASTYGTVGYEQYF; CDR3nt: TGTGCCAGCACCTACGGAACAGTAGGCTACGAGCAGTACTTC; abundance: -; v_gene: TRBV5-6; d_gene: -; j_gene: TRBJ2-7
CDR3aa: CATIMGRQHTEAFF; CDR3nt: TGTGCCACGATTATGGGACGGCAGCACACTGAAGCTTTCTTT; abundance: -; v_gene: TRBV2; d_gene: -; j_gene: TRBJ1-1
CDR3aa: CASSFFLSTDTQYF; CDR3nt: TGTGCCAGCAGCTTTTTCCTATCCACAGATACGCAGTATTTT; abundance: -; v_gene: TRBV5-4; d_gene: -; j_gene: TRBJ2-3
CDR3aa: CAQERNTEAFF; CDR3nt: TGTGCCCAAGAAAGGAACACTGAAGCTTTCTTT; abundance: -; v_gene: TRBV30; d_gene: -; j_gene: TRBJ1-1
CDR3aa: CAYGRGQGGAAFF; CDR3nt: TGTGCCTACGGACGGGGCCAGGGGGGGGCAGCTTTCTTT; abundance: few; v_gene: TRBV30; d_gene: TRBD1; j_gene: TRBJ1-1
CDR3aa: CAIHRLPNYGYTF; CDR3nt: TGTGCCATACACAGGCTTCCTAACTATGGCTACACCTTC; abundance: -; v_gene: TRBV6-5; d_gene: -; j_gene: TRBJ1-2
CDR3aa: CATSRDLRSGETQYF; CDR3nt: TGTGCCACCAGCAGAGATTTACGGAGCGGGGAGACCCAGTACTTC; abundance: -; v_gene: TRBV15; d_gene: -; j_gene: TRBJ2-5